This TCR beta chain was sequenced for a study of T cell repertoires in cytomegalovirus infection. The study's findings and limits: Dominating the ex vivo response were HLA-C-restricted CMV-specific TCR beta clonotypes. CMV carriers having the relevant HLA were flagged by cumulative public TCR beta family frequency.

Via MiXCR, TCRdb re-called the reads, giving one row per CDR3 protein. The table includes more than 150,000 distinct CDR3 sequences, 28% detected once. This CDR3 spans 16 amino acids. Trimming removed 1 base from V and 7 bases from J; junction bases left unmatched: 13. This clonotype was seen at least ten times. The antigen is unknown. Sequencing was carried out using PBMCs. This chain uses TRBV12-3 or TRBV12-4 with TRBJ2-7; 7 nucleotides line up with TRBD1. The TCR sequence derives from a human donor in good health (CMV status not recorded). Some clones in this sample may be carry-over from other donors' samples. The CDR3 region has the DNA TGTGCCAGCAGTTTAGACAGGGGACCCCCCGCTGAAGAGCAGTACTTC. Encoded protein: CASSLDRGPPAEEQYF.